This is a list of T cell receptor beta chains from one sample in a study of shared clonotypes between healthy human individuals. Sequencing used immunoSEQ multiplex PCR; TCRdb keeps in-frame clones, though not all of them. The repertoire holds some 2,100,000 clones, with about 93% as singletons. Sequencing was performed on naive CD8+ T cells from PBMCs. The source of these receptors is a man between 18 and 29 years old in good health. Some clones in this sample may be carry-over from other donors' samples. CDR3s include the opening cysteine and the closing phenylalanine or tryptophan. D genes are given only for firm matches. For some rows the clone size is stated as once, few or many, or as a class when expanded; others skip it.

v_call	j_call	clone_size	d_call	cdr3_nt	cdr3_aa
TRBV4-1	TRBJ1-5	few	.	TGCGCCAGCAGCCAAGGGACAGCCCTTCAGCCCCAGCATTTT	CASSQGTALQPQHF
TRBV29-1	TRBJ1-2	.	TRBD1	TGCAGCGTTGAACCCAGGGGGGTGACTGGCTACACCTTC	CSVEPRGVTGYTF
TRBV28	TRBJ1-2	.	.	TGTGCCAGCAGTTTTGTTCTCGGGGGTAACTATGGCTACACCTTC	CASSFVLGGNYGYTF
TRBV9	TRBJ2-1	.	TRBD2	TGTGCCAGCAGCGACCGCAGGGGGCTAGCGGGAGGGCCGGAGCAGTTCTTC	CASSDRRGLAGGPEQFF
TRBV2	TRBJ2-1	.	.	TGTGCCAGCAGCACGCCCCCCGTAGCGGTCAGTCTGGAGCAGTTCTTC	CASSTPPVAVSLEQFF
TRBV2	TRBJ2-4	.	.	TGTGCCAGCAGTGAAGGATGGGTACAGCAAAACATTCAGTACTTC	CASSEGWVQQNIQYF
TRBV9	TRBJ2-5	.	TRBD1	TGTGCCAGCAGCGCCGCCGGGACAGCCCAAGAGACCCAGTACTTC	CASSAAGTAQETQYF
TRBV30	TRBJ2-1	.	.	TGTGCCTGGTACCACACAAGTAGGGAGCAGTTCTTC	CAWYHTSREQFF
TRBV5-1	TRBJ2-2	.	TRBD1	TGCGCCAGCAGCTGGGACCGGGACAGGGAAACGGGAACTAACACCGGGGAGCTGTTTTTT	CASSWDRDRETGTNTGELFF
TRBV25-1	TRBJ2-5	.	.	TGTGCCAGCAGTGAAGTTGGTCGGCTAGAGTACTTC	CASSEVGRLEYF
TRBV2	TRBJ2-7	.	TRBD2	TGTGCCAGCAGTGATCGAGCGGGAGGTAAGGGAGAGCAGTACTTC	CASSDRAGGKGEQYF
TRBV27	TRBJ2-1	.	.	TGTGCCAGCAGTTTGGGGACGCGGGCGAATGAGCAGTTCTTC	CASSLGTRANEQFF
TRBV15	TRBJ2-1	.	TRBD1	TGTGCCACCAGCCCGGGACAGGACTCCTACAATGAGCAGTTCTTC	CATSPGQDSYNEQFF
TRBV7-6	TRBJ2-3	.	TRBD2	TGTGCCAGCAGCTTACGGTTTTCGGGAGGGGAAACAGATACGCAGTATTTT	CASSLRFSGGETDTQYF
TRBV5-1	TRBJ2-7	.	TRBD2	TGCGCCAGCAGCGCCGGACTAGCGGGAGCACAAGAGCAGTACTTC	CASSAGLAGAQEQYF
TRBV5-4	TRBJ1-2	.	.	TGTGCCAGCGGTACCTATGCTAACTATGGCTACACCTTC	CASGTYANYGYTF
TRBV6-1	TRBJ2-5	.	TRBD1	TGTGCCAGCAGTGAACTGGGGACAGGGTGGACCCAGTACTTC	CASSELGTGWTQYF
TRBV5-1	TRBJ1-1	.	TRBD1	TGCGCCAGCAGCTGGGGACAGCCAAACACTGAAGCTTTCTTT	CASSWGQPNTEAFF
TRBV5-8	TRBJ1-2	.	.	TGTGCCAGCAGCTTGAGTGGCTACACCTTC	CASSLSGYTF
TRBV29-1	TRBJ1-2	.	TRBD1	TGCAGCGTTGTGGGGCCCCCACAGGGGGCTAACTATGGCTACACCTTC	CSVVGPPQGANYGYTF
TRBV5-6	TRBJ1-5	.	.	TGTGCCAGCAGCCCTGCTGAGGGAAATCAGCCCCAGCATTTT	CASSPAEGNQPQHF
TRBV9	TRBJ2-7	.	TRBD2	TGTGCCAGCAGCGCGCACGGGAGCGGGGCCTACGAGCAGTACTTC	CASSAHGSGAYEQYF
TRBV28	TRBJ2-1	.	TRBD2	TGTGCCAGCAGCCCTCTCGCGGGACTAGGAAAATACAATGAGCAGTTCTTC	CASSPLAGLGKYNEQFF
TRBV6-6	TRBJ2-7	.	.	TGTGCCAGCAGTTACAGACCGACTACGGGGTACGAGCAGTACTTC	CASSYRPTTGYEQYF
TRBV4-1	TRBJ2-7	.	.	TGCGCCAGCAGCCAACGGGACCGAGCCTACGAGCAGTACTTC	CASSQRDRAYEQYF
TRBV6-1	TRBJ2-2	.	.	TGTGCCACCGCATGGGATATTACCACCGGGGAGCTGTTTTTT	CATAWDITTGELFF
TRBV7-9	TRBJ1-4	.	.	TGTGCCAGCAGCTTATGGGCAGCCGCAACTAATGAAAAACTGTTTTTT	CASSLWAAATNEKLFF
TRBV23-1	TRBJ2-3	.	TRBD2	TGCGCCAGCGCGTCTCATAGCGGGAGAGGGACAGATACGCAGTATTTT	CASASHSGRGTDTQYF
TRBV5-1	TRBJ2-1	.	.	TGCGCCAGCAGCCAGTCCTTAGAGCAGTTCTTC	CASSQSLEQFF
TRBV29-1	TRBJ2-5	once	.	TGCAGCGTTGTTGGGACCGAGCCACGGGCAGGGACCCAGTACTTC	CSVVGTEPRAGTQYF
TRBV27	TRBJ1-2	.	.	TGTGCCAGCAGCCGAGGGGGAGGCTCGGGCTATGGCTACACCTTC	CASSRGGGSGYGYTF
TRBV7-9	TRBJ2-7	.	.	TGTGCCAGCAGCCCCCCCCTACAGGGTGGCGAGCAGTACTTC	CASSPPLQGGEQYF
TRBV28	TRBJ2-7	.	.	TGTGCCAGCAGTCCAACAACACAATCCTACGAGCAGTACTTC	CASSPTTQSYEQYF
TRBV28	TRBJ2-7	.	TRBD1	TGTGCCAGCAGGGGGACAGGGAGGTACGAGCAGTACTTC	CASRGTGRYEQYF
TRBV6-5	TRBJ2-7	.	.	TGTGCCAGCAGTTACTCTCAGGAGTACGAGCAGTACTTC	CASSYSQEYEQYF
TRBV7-6	TRBJ2-1	once	.	TGTGCCAGCAGCCCACCGTGGGCCGGGGGTGAGCAGTTCTTC	CASSPPWAGGEQFF
TRBV9	TRBJ1-5	.	.	TGTGCCAGCAGCGTAGCGGCAGGGGCTCAGCCCCAGCATTTT	CASSVAAGAQPQHF
TRBV19	TRBJ2-1	few	.	TGTGCCAGTAGTATATCTAGGCATGAGCAGTTCTTC	CASSISRHEQFF
TRBV6-5	TRBJ2-1	.	.	TGTGCCAGCATCCCCCCAGAGGAGGGGTTTTGTGAGCAGTTCTTC	CASIPPEEGFCEQFF
TRBV9	TRBJ2-3	.	.	TGTGCCAGCAGCGTAGTGCCCGTTGCGTTTGTGACAGATACGCAGTATTTT	CASSVVPVAFVTDTQYF
TRBV28	TRBJ1-5	.	TRBD1	TGTGCCAGCAGTTCTCAGGACAGGACTTATCAGCCCCAGCATTTT	CASSSQDRTYQPQHF
TRBV6-6	TRBJ1-2	.	TRBD1	TGTGCCAGCAGTTCCGACAGGGGTTATGGCTACACCTTC	CASSSDRGYGYTF